This T cell receptor (beta chain) was recovered during a study of blood T cell repertoires in COVID-19 (dated by TCRdb to the early 2020s). Broadly, across the study: Samples covering the acute and convalescent phases of COVID-19 were provided by collaborators in the United States, Italy and Spain. The repertoires were released in a freely available public database meant as a resource for research on the immune response to SARS-CoV-2. A de-identified subject ID, COVID-19 status, age in years and sex were almost always included in the sample metadata. Deeply sampled blood TCRbeta repertoires from subjects exposed to, actively infected with, or recovered from COVID-19 were included in the dataset. The material from the prospective study consisted of cDNA or gDNA derived from T cells, B-cell-depleted T cells, or PBMCs. Samples came from the ongoing ImmuneRACE study (first 160 participants) plus 1,254 subjects from 6 global collaborators. Where available, HLA class I and class II types were obtained from metadata supplied by the sample provider rather than from assay-based typing. Broad study findings and their caveats: Clinical and demographic metadata were provided uncurated, with the amount varying by source and participant.

TCRbeta CDR3 regions were amplified from genomic DNA using the immunoSEQ Assay, a bias-controlled multiplex PCR. As for how the authors treated the data: The number of nucleated cells in each sample was estimated from the amplification of reference gene primers within the assay. Sequence reads were collapsed and filtered to measure the absolute abundance of every unique TCRbeta CDR3 rearrangement. Productive Simpson clonality was computed per sample as the square root of Simpson's diversity index over productive rearrangements. This immuneACCESS table, as held by TCRdb, lists in-frame sequences with V and J called but not all clones. Of the missing ones, under half trace to an unresolved V gene in checked studies; the others have no known cause. Clone size and V and J calls were adopted from that table, with D and trimming inferred from the DNA. Present in this sample are approximately 74,000 clones, 88% of which were seen just once. Jointly, the top ten make up 1.5% to 2% of the sample.

About this clone itself: Its antigen remains undetermined. The input lacks base qualities; no much larger clone sits a single base away.

The collaborating institutions used their own protocols to collect whole blood in K2EDTA tubes. For TCRbeta analysis, collaborator samples were shipped as frozen whole blood, as isolated PBMCs, or as DNA extracted from either sample type. The clonotype comes from a woman aged 80 or over with active or convalescent COVID-19. Input material: peripheral blood.

The CDR3 protein: CASSLDYSGYTF. The sequenced DNA is TGTGCCAGCAGCTTAGATTACAGCGGCTACACCTTC. The chain links TRBV7-2 with TRBJ1-2; the D gene assignment is ambiguous. The CDR3 holds 12 amino acids from the cysteine to the phenylalanine. The retained sequence is limited to the CDR3, 36 bases, with the frame set at the first base. CDR1 and CDR2 (SGHTA, FQGNSA) derive from the germline V gene. V was cut back by 1 base and J by 8 bases, leaving a gap of 8 bases between them.